This T cell receptor (beta chain) is from a study of neurological immune-mediated disorders (dated by TCRdb to about 2019). For context, the study as a whole: Peripheral blood TCR-beta repertoires from HTLV-I-associated myelopathy (HAM/TSP) patients, multiple sclerosis patients and healthy controls were compared by UMI-based sequencing. Alongside PBMC samples, the set of fewer than 110 TCR-beta libraries contained longitudinal samples, technical triplicates, and paired CD4+ and CD8+ T-cell subsets that had been sorted. The cohort comprised 68 subjects: some 14 HAM/TSP patients, approximately 34 multiple sclerosis patients and 20 or so healthy controls. The study at large found these results: TCR clonal expansion was highest in HAM/TSP patients and lowest in MS patients, with MS patients falling below even healthy controls. Expanded clones from different subjects shared no identical CDR3 amino acid sequences, which suggests that TCR-beta repertoires were private in all groups.

CDR1 is given as DFQATT and CDR2 as SNEGSKA, both from the germline V gene (reference sequence). Trimming removed 1 base from V and 5 bases from J; the gene matches leave 1 base unexplained. The CDR3 runs 13 residues from the cysteine to the phenylalanine. Only CDR3 DNA remains: 39 bases, in frame from the first base. cDNA synthesis used template-switch 5'RACE with a primer carrying a 10-nucleotide random unique molecular identifier tagging each TCR transcript. Over 160 million TCR-beta sequences, covering 15-18 subjects, were produced in each sequencing run. Total RNA was extracted with the RNeasy kit. TCR-beta VDJ regions were amplified with primers for the TCR constant region and the 5'RACE anchor, using the KAPA Real-time Library Amplification kit. Sample indexes and Illumina adaptors were added in a first PCR, and a second PCR then increased library yield. After Ampure bead purification, the roughly 650 bp TCR product was size-selected on a 2% E-gel SizeSelection system. Before pooling, library quality was checked on a Bioanalyzer, concentration was measured with Qubit, and libraries were quantified with the Kapa Library Quantification kit. An Illumina HiSeq 2500 was used to sequence the libraries paired-end at 2 x 150 bp. To increase sequence diversity, about 25-31% phiX was spiked into each library pool. In the original analysis: Quality-filtered reads were processed with the UMI-based MiGEC pipeline, and over 85% of raw TCR sequences were removed by the MiGEC pipeline during error correction. IMGT germline references were used for aligning VDJ genes, and each clonotype was defined as a unique CDR3 amino acid sequence together with its V-J genes. Clonal expansion, Shannon diversity and CDR3 relatedness (CalcPairwiseDistances, ClusterSamples) were evaluated with VDJtools, and phylogenetic trees were built with CLCbio workbench. Expanded clones were defined as having at least 8 unique UMIs, based on coefficient-of-variation modelling across technical triplicates. Using fastp at Q25 and MiXCR, TCRdb reprocessed the public reads and kept productive beta chains. For every CDR3 protein sequence, its rows merge into one entry that carries the most common genes and DNA. The V and J calls here are based on TCRdb, not the publication. Across this sample there are tens of thousands of distinct CDR3 sequences, with around 6.8% seen only once. Jointly, the top ten make up around 4% of the sample.

In this sample, this clonotype turned up many times. The antigen it binds to is not known. The input lacks base qualities; no much larger clone sits a single base away. Blood bank volunteers in Maryland, USA served as the healthy controls. Unsorted PBMC libraries were generated from 2 million PBMCs stored in RNAlater at -80 °C until RNA extraction. Peripheral blood underwent Ficoll-Hypaque density gradient centrifugation to isolate PBMCs, which were then cryopreserved in liquid nitrogen. Specimen: PBMCs. The origin of this receptor is a middle-aged woman in good health. The chain was built from TRBV20-1 and TRBJ2-1; 8 junctional bases match TRBD2. The DNA is as follows: TGCAGTGCTAGAGGCGGGAGGCACAATGAGCAGTTCTTC. Translation gives CSARGGRHNEQFF.